This T cell receptor beta chain was captured by sequencing in a study of technical replicates of blood from several donors. The CDR3 is 14 residues long. Germline loops: CDR1 MDHEN, CDR2 SYDVKM. V shed 10 bases and J shed 0 bases, with 16 bases lying between them. Here immunoSEQ multiplex PCR was the method, and the copy in TCRdb shows in-frame clones only, minus some. The sample has nearly 80,000 clones; approximately 91% are singletons. V is TRBV28 and J is TRBJ2-7; TRBD1 might be the D (6 bases). What was sequenced was T cells isolated from PBMCs. This sequence originates from a human donor in good health. CDR3 sequence (DNA): TGTGCCATTGAGGGGGTGGAAAGCTCCTACGAGCAGTACTTC. Translation: CAIEGVESSYEQYF.